A single sample is the source of the 26 T cell receptor beta chains below, sequenced in a study of blood T cells in healthy people across ages. PCR was performed a second time for about 7 to 11 cycles using a sample-barcoded 5' primer and a J-beta primer mix. Using its own MiXCR run on the 5' RACE reads, TCRdb lists one record per CDR3 protein. The table has some 290,000 distinct CDR3 sequences, around 29% seen once. What was sequenced was blood. These receptors all stem from a woman in her seventies in good health.

V is TRBV12-3 or TRBV12-4 and J is TRBJ1-2, with D maybe TRBD1 (5 bases). Between the trimmed V and J ends, which lost 5 bases and 4 bases, there was a span of 11 bases. The CDR3 runs to 13 residues. CDR3 sequence: CASSPMRGYGYTF. CDR3 nucleotide sequence: TGTGCCAGCAGTCCAATGAGGGGCTATGGCTACACCTTC.

This chain links TRBV4-2 with TRBJ2-3; D is ambiguous. CDR1 LGHNA and CDR2 YNFKEQ come from the germline V gene. V lost 4 bases and J 4 bases, leaving 24 bases between the germline ends. This CDR3 is built from 18 residues. Here the CDR3 DNA reads TGTGCCAGCAGCCTAAAGGCGTTACCCTCCGGTCAGGCAGATACGCAGTATTTT. This encodes CASSLKALPSGQADTQYF.

To note about this clonotype: Mismatch with germline at one junction end may stem from a read error. This chain uses TRBV24-1 with TRBJ2-2; D uncertain. The CDR3 contains 16 residues. Germline V gene lookup returns CDR1 KGHDR and CDR2 SFDVKD. The CDR3 sequence: CTTSDLNRGYTGELFF. DNA of the CDR3: TGTACCACCAGTGATTTGAACAGAGGTTACACCGGGGAGCTGTTTTTT.

The chain uses TRBV20-1 and TRBJ2-1; 10 bases align to TRBD2. Germline values: CDR1 DFQATT, CDR2 SNEGSKA (reference sequence). The trim removed 3 bases at V and 10 bases at J, leaving 9 bases unmatched. The CDR3 contains 14 residues. The CDR3 here is CSARSGRAAREQFF. The CDR3 nucleotides read TGCAGTGCTAGGAGCGGGAGGGCCGCCAGGGAGCAGTTCTTC.

The CDR3 loop is CASTTGRVEMFF. CDR3 bases: TGTGCCAGCACCACAGGACGGGTAGAGATGTTTTTT. The V call is TRBV7-2, the J call TRBJ2-2; a possible D gene is TRBD1 (5 bases). The CDR3 covers 12 residues. Germline assignment: CDR1 SGHTA and CDR2 FQGNSA. Trimming stripped 7 bases from V and 15 bases from J, with 18 bases between.

The chain combines TRBV6-1 with TRBJ1-4; 7 bases are a match to TRBD1. CDR1 is MNHNS, CDR2 SASEGT, per germline. The CDR3 runs 15 residues. After removal of 3 bases from V and 10 bases from J, the junction contained 11 bases not matched to a gene. The chain's CDR3 is CASSDTGVGRGKLFF. The CDR3 bases are TGTGCCAGCAGTGATACAGGGGTGGGGAGAGGAAAACTGTTTTTT.

The chain has TRBV6-6 and TRBJ2-5; the D gene is possibly TRBD2 (6 bases). The J call is uncertain, as TRBJ2-7 better fits the DNA end. Germline V gives CDR1 MNHNY, CDR2 SVGAGI (reference sequence). The CDR3 is 17 residues long. The CDR3 bases are TGTGCCAGCAGTTACTCGATGCTGGGGACTTACTCCTACGAGCAGTACTTC. Amino acids: CASSYSMLGTYSYEQYF.

This clonotype was seen a handful of times. The junction departs from germline at one end; a sequencing error may be responsible. The chain recombines TRBV2 with TRBJ1-5, with D maybe TRBD1 (5 bases). Germline-derived CDR1 and CDR2 are SNHLY and FYNNEI. The CDR3 extends over 16 amino acids. This CDR3 is CAGSSIPPGPNQPQHF. CDR3 bases: TGTGCCGGCAGTAGCATTCCCCCAGGGCCCAATCAGCCCCAGCATTTT. Drawing the rest from reference TRBV2 and TRBJ1-5, the complete variable domain is EPEVTQTPSHQVTQMGQEVILRCVPISNHLYFYWYRQILGQKVEFLVSFYNNEISEKSEIFDDQFSVERPDGSNFTLKIRSTKLEDSAMYFCAGSSIPPGPNQPQHFGDGTRLSIL.

The J gene is TRBJ2-6, the V gene TRBV7-9; the D gene is possibly TRBD1 (6 bases). There are 17 residues in the CDR3. The germline V gene encodes CDR1 SEHNR and CDR2 FQNEAQ (reference sequence). Deletions cut 5 bases from V and 3 bases from J, with 17 bases between. The CDR3 sequence is CASSAKLGASGANVLTF. Here the CDR3 DNA reads TGTGCCAGCAGCGCCAAGCTGGGGGCGAGTGGGGCCAACGTCCTGACTTTC.

The chain carries TRBV14 and TRBJ2-7, with 12 bases lining up with TRBD1. V was pared by 4 bases and J by 2 bases, with 3 bases of the junction left unmatched. The CDR3 loop spans 15 amino acids. Germline V lookup: CDR1 SGHDN, CDR2 FVKESK. CDR3 residues: CASSPRDRGPYEQYF. The DNA of the CDR3 is TGTGCCAGCAGCCCCCGGGACAGGGGGCCCTACGAGCAGTACTTC.

This clonotype was recorded a few times. The chain is built from TRBV25-1 and TRBJ1-2, with D possibly matching TRBD1 (5 bases). V was trimmed by 3 bases and J by 3 bases, leaving 14 bases between them. The V gene's germline CDR1 is MGHDK and CDR2 SYGVNS. This CDR3 comprises 15 residues. The CDR3 DNA reads TGTGCCAGCAGTGAGTTTGGACAAGAATACTATGGCTACACCTTC. Translation gives CASSEFGQEYYGYTF.

In the case of this clonotype: A read error may be the cause here, since a much bigger clone is one base away. This sequence joins TRBV7-9 and TRBJ1-2, with 7 nucleotides matching TRBD1. Germline V gives CDR1 SEHNR, CDR2 FQNEAQ (reference sequence). This CDR3 spans 13 amino acids. In nucleotides, the CDR3 is TGTGTCAGCAGCGAGGGACAGACTTATGGCTACACCTTC. Protein: CVSSEGQTYGYTF.

The V and J genes are TRBV12-3 or TRBV12-4 and TRBJ1-4; D uncertain. V lost 5 bases and J lost 8, with 12 bases in between. This CDR3 has 13 amino acids. In DNA form, the CDR3 reads TGTGCCAGCAGTAGGCAACAGAGGGAAAAACTGTTTTTT. This codes for CASSRQQREKLFF.

This clonotype was detected ten times or more. This chain joins TRBV27 and TRBJ2-1, with D possibly matching TRBD2 (5 bases). This CDR3 region has 16 residues. Per germline, CDR1 MNHEY and CDR2 SMNVEV (reference sequence). Trimming took off 3 bases at V and 3 bases at J, with 15 bases between the two ends. The CDR3: CASSFRSGWSYNEQFF. The CDR3 region has the DNA TGTGCCAGCAGTTTCAGGTCGGGGTGGAGCTACAATGAGCAGTTCTTC.

This chain links TRBV7-6 with TRBJ2-1, with 9 bases matching TRBD2. The CDR3 extends over 19 amino acids. Trimming removed 1 base from V and 1 base from J; junction bases left unmatched: 11. Germline V gives CDR1 SGHVS, CDR2 FNYEAQ. The CDR3 DNA sequence: TGTGCCAGCAGCTTAGAAGAGCCGACTAGCGGAGCTTCCTACAATGAGCAGTTCTTC. Translation gives CASSLEEPTSGASYNEQFF.

The V and J genes are TRBV4-2 and TRBJ1-5, with 7 positions matching TRBD1. Germline CDR1 reads LGHNA; CDR2 reads YNFKEQ. The CDR3 is 14 residues long. V gave up 3 bases and J gave up 9 bases; unmatched junction bases: 8. The CDR3 here is CASSQDRSPGPQHF. CDR3 DNA: TGTGCCAGCAGCCAGGACAGGTCCCCGGGGCCCCAGCATTTT.

This clonotype came up a few times. This sequence joins TRBV20-1 and TRBJ1-5; D possibly corresponds to TRBD1 (6 bases). The V gene's germline CDR1 is DFQATT and CDR2 SNEGSKA (reference sequence). Trimming left V 1 base short and J 4 bases short, with 14 bases between. CDR3 length equals 15 residues. Written as DNA, the CDR3 is TGCAGTGCTAGAGTCGGGGGGGCAGGGAATCAGCCCCAGCATTTT. This translates into CSARVGGAGNQPQHF.

This clonotype has more than one count but fewer than ten. The chain employs TRBV5-1 and TRBJ2-3; tentatively, D is TRBD2 (5 bases). The CDR3 is 13 residues long. V was shortened by 5 bases and J by 4 bases, with 11 bases between the two germline ends. Germline V gene data show CDR1 as SGHRS and CDR2 as YFSETQ. CDR3 in DNA: TGCGCCAGCAGAGGAAGCGGACCAGATACGCAGTATTTT. This gives the protein CASRGSGPDTQYF.

This clonotype was seen only a few times. This chain uses TRBV29-1 with TRBJ2-5, with 8 bases that match TRBD1. Losses at the gene ends were 7 bases for V and 5 bases for J; bases not matched to a gene: 12. This CDR3 spans 14 amino acids. Germline CDR1 and CDR2: SQVTM and ANQGSEA. CDR3 protein: CSAYYRGSRETQYF. CDR3 in DNA: TGCAGCGCCTACTACAGGGGGTCGAGGGAGACCCAGTACTTC.

This clonotype was observed a few times. The chain joins TRBV4-3 to TRBJ1-2, with a weak D call TRBD1 (5 bases). V lost 0 bases and J lost 5, with 7 bases in between. The CDR3 extends over 13 amino acids. Germline-derived CDR1 and CDR2 are LGHNA and YSLEER. Written as DNA, the CDR3 is TGCGCCAGCAGCCAAGACAGGGAGTATGGCTACACCTTC. Amino acid sequence: CASSQDREYGYTF.

The chain joins TRBV4-2 to TRBJ2-5, with 11 bases matching TRBD2. This CDR3 region has 16 residues. V trimming: 0 bases; J trimming: 5 bases; junction bases outside the gene matches: 5. Germline loops: CDR1 LGHNA, CDR2 YNFKEQ. The CDR3 nucleotides read TGTGCCAGCAGCCAAGACGGTAGCGGGGGGGTGGAGACCCAGTACTTC. Its translation is CASSQDGSGGVETQYF.

This clonotype was recorded a few times. This chain links TRBV6-2 or TRBV6-3 with TRBJ2-7, with a possible D match to TRBD1 (6 bases). The germline V gene has CDR1 MNHEY and CDR2 SVGEGT. Between the trimmed V and J ends, which lost 6 bases and 1 base, there was a span of 10 bases. There are 13 residues in the CDR3. The CDR3 nucleotides read TGTGCCAGCAGCGCACAGGGTTCCTACGAGCAGTACTTC. It specifies CASSAQGSYEQYF.

This clonotype showed up just a few times. V and J are TRBV24-1 and TRBJ2-1, with 11 bases identical to TRBD2. This CDR3 comprises 17 residues. The V gene's germline CDR1 is KGHDR and CDR2 SFDVKD. The V and J ends lost 7 bases and 9 bases, in that order; junction bases with no gene match: 16. The CDR3 DNA is TGTGCCACCAGCTCGGGGGGTAGCGGGAGGGCCGATGGTGAGCAGTTCTTC. As protein: CATSSGGSGRADGEQFF.

The chain recombines TRBV5-1 with TRBJ2-5; D is unresolved. Germline V gene data show CDR1 as SGHRS and CDR2 as YFSETQ. Trimming stripped 4 bases from V and 5 bases from J, with 15 bases between. The CDR3 is made up of 14 amino acids. The CDR3 sequence: CASSALTARETQYF. CDR3 nucleotides: TGCGCCAGCAGCGCGCTGACTGCAAGGGAGACCCAGTACTTC.

The chain is built from TRBV6-1 and TRBJ2-3; the match to TRBD2 covers 10 bases. Germline values: CDR1 MNHNS, CDR2 SASEGT. The CDR3 runs to 16 residues. Germline trimming cut 6 bases from V and 4 bases from J; bases unmatched to any gene: 10. The CDR3 DNA reads TGTGCCAGCAGCCCCTGGCTAGCGGGAGATCCAGATACGCAGTATTTT. This encodes CASSPWLAGDPDTQYF.

This chain joins TRBV28 and TRBJ2-4; possibly TRBD1 or TRBD2 for D (5 bases each). Germline V gives CDR1 MDHEN, CDR2 SYDVKM. V lost 10 bases to trimming and J lost 12 bases, with 19 bases between them. The CDR3 spans 12 residues. CDR3 in DNA: TGTGCCACCCTAGTAGCGAGGGGCACTCAGTACTTC. Encoded protein: CATLVARGTQYF.